This T cell receptor beta chain was documented in a study of T cells in Graves' hyperthyroidism and ophthalmopathy. Study results and limitations: Most thyroid clonotypes expanded above 0.001 appeared in blood too.

In the case of this clonotype: Its antigen is still unknown.

Using RNA transcripts as the source, TCR beta CDR3 regions were amplified. The HTBI primer set drove a first-round RT-PCR of the TCR CDR3. MiXCR, applied by TCRdb to the multiplex PCR reads, yields one record per CDR3 protein. The sample has about 610,000 distinct CDR3 sequences, roughly 16% seen once. Fresh peripheral blood, roughly 9.3 ml, was the source of the PBMCs. This clonotype was obtained from a woman in her thirties or forties with Graves' ophthalmopathy. Sequenced material: blood.

The CDR3 DNA reads as TGTGCCAGCAGCCGGTCCCGACAGGCCCAGCTTGGCTACACCTTC. It encodes CASSRSRQAQLGYTF. This sequence joins TRBV6-1 and TRBJ1-2, with D possibly TRBD1 on 6 matching bases. V lost 6 bases, J lost 7 bases, and 21 bases lay in between. This CDR3 has 15 residues. Per the germline V gene, CDR1 is MNHNS and CDR2 is SASEGT.